Each of the 21 T cell receptor beta chains below was sequenced from the same sample in a study of control samples from healthy donors and cancer patients. Clones were sequenced by immunoSEQ multiplex PCR, and TCRdb holds only the in-frame ones, with some missing. The sample yields around 250,000 clones, around 79% seen once. The source material was PBMCs. The source of these receptors is a woman in her fifties or sixties with lung cancer.

The chain employs TRBV18 and TRBJ2-4; D possibly corresponds to TRBD2 (6 bases). The CDR3 contains 15 residues. V gave up 0 bases and J gave up 2 bases, with 8 bases separating them. Germline CDR1 KGHSH, CDR2 LQKENI. CDR3 residues: CASSPPGGSKNIQYF. The DNA for the CDR3 is TGTGCCAGCTCACCACCTGGGGGGTCCAAAAACATTCAGTACTTC.

The chain employs TRBV19 and TRBJ1-5; 10 bases agree with TRBD1. The CDR3 runs 16 residues. V lost 4 bases, J lost 6 bases, and 9 bases stayed unmatched. Germline V gives CDR1 LNHDA, CDR2 SQIVND (reference sequence). The DNA of the CDR3 is TGTGCCAGTAGTACCCAGACAGGGGGCTTCTTTCAGCCCCAGCATTTT. It specifies CASSTQTGGFFQPQHF.

This sequence joins TRBV7-9 and TRBJ1-2; 8 bases fit TRBD1. This CDR3 contains 15 residues. V shed 3 bases and J 5 bases; nucleotides not matched to a gene: 8. In germline, CDR1 is SEHNR, CDR2 FQNEAQ (reference sequence). CDR3 coding DNA: TGTGCCAGCAGCTTTGGACAGGGACTTCATTATGGCTACACCTTC. Translating gives CASSFGQGLHYGYTF.

The rearrangement uses TRBV5-6 and TRBJ1-4; the D is unclear. The CDR3 runs 11 residues. Trimming removed 4 bases from V and 12 bases from J, with 10 bases in between. Germline CDR1 SGHDT, CDR2 YYEEEE. The CDR3 reads CASSLGLELFF. CDR3 nucleotide sequence: TGTGCCAGCAGCCTGGGGTTGGAACTGTTTTTT.

This clone was seen many times. The chain has TRBV6-5 and TRBJ2-2; D is perhaps TRBD1 or TRBD2 (5 bases each). Germline lookup yields CDR1 MNHEY and CDR2 SVGAGI. Trimming removed 5 bases from V and 7 bases from J, with 17 bases in between. This CDR3 spans 15 amino acids. DNA of the CDR3: TGTGCCAGCAGTCCCCTGGGGGAAGGTAGCGGGGAGCTGTTTTTT. Protein sequence: CASSPLGEGSGELFF.

V and J are TRBV6-5 and TRBJ1-2; 7 bases align to TRBD1. The CDR3 is 11 residues long. The V gene's germline CDR1 is MNHEY and CDR2 SVGAGI. The V segment lost 8 bases and the J segment 6 bases; nucleotides outside the gene matches: 3. DNA of the CDR3: TGTGCCAGCGGAACAGGGGATGGCTACACCTTC. Amino acids: CASGTGDGYTF.

Points on this clone: Other nucleotide sequences in the sample specify the same CDR3. The V gene is TRBV10-3, the J gene TRBJ2-5, with unresolved D. In germline, CDR1 is ENHRY, CDR2 SYGVKD. Deletions cut 0 bases from V and 4 bases from J, with 3 bases between. The CDR3 covers 12 residues. The CDR3 coding sequence is TGTGCCATCAGTGAGTCAGGAGAGACCCAGTACTTC. Residues: CAISESGETQYF.

The chain links TRBV1 to TRBJ2-2; the table calls TRBD2, which could not be checked here. TRBV1 is described as a pseudogene. The CDR3 sequence is 17 residues long. The CDR3, as DNA: TGCACCAGCAGCCAAGCGGGACTCCGACAGAACACCGGGGAGCTGTTTTTT. Amino acids: CTSSQAGLRQNTGELFF.

This sequence joins TRBV5-1 and TRBJ2-7; D is possibly TRBD1 (6 bases). With 4 bases removed from V and 4 bases from J, the gap between germline ends came to 15 bases. The CDR3 sequence is 14 residues long. Germline CDR1 SGHRS, CDR2 YFSETQ. DNA for the CDR3: TGCGCCAGCAGCCCACAGGGTGCTAGGTACGAGCAGTACTTC. Protein sequence: CASSPQGARYEQYF.

The rearrangement uses TRBV9 and TRBJ1-2, with D possibly matching TRBD1 (5 bases). The CDR3 consists of 14 residues. The V gene's germline CDR1 is SGDLS and CDR2 YYNGEE. The V gene lost 4 bases and the J gene lost 8 bases, with 18 bases spanning the gap. CDR3 DNA: TGTGCCAGCAGCCCCCGCGATGGGGGAGTCGGCTACACCTTC. Its translation: CASSPRDGGVGYTF.

The chain carries TRBV11-3 and TRBJ1-1; D is uncertain. There are 13 residues in the CDR3. Germline loops: CDR1 SGHNT, CDR2 YENEEA. V shed 2 bases and J shed 4 bases, with 8 bases lying between them. The CDR3 DNA reads TGTGCCAGCAGCTTATCGGGGAGCACTGAAGCTTTCTTT. This gives the protein CASSLSGSTEAFF.

This clone was counted a single time. The germline gene is not matched at one end of the junction; a read error may be the cause. V and J are TRBV19 and TRBJ2-5; D unresolved. CDR1 and CDR2 (germline): LNHDA, SQIVND (reference sequence). CDR3 length: 16 amino acids. CDR3 sequence reads: CARGPLVPLPREAQYF. CDR3 DNA: TGTGCCAGGGGCCCACTCGTGCCTTTACCAAGAGAGGCCCAGTACTTC.

Only a few counts were recorded for this clone. The CDR3 region has the DNA TGTGCCAGCAGCTTGGCCCCGAACACCGGGGAGCTGTTTTTT. It yields the protein CASSLAPNTGELFF. The chain employs TRBV5-5 and TRBJ2-2, with D uncertain. The CDR3 is 14 residues long. Germline CDR1 is SGHKS and CDR2 is YYEKEE (reference sequence). The ends were cut back, 0 bases at V and 0 bases at J, with 3 bases in the middle.

V and J are TRBV7-8 and TRBJ2-1; maybe TRBD2 (7 bases). Per germline, CDR1 SGHVS and CDR2 FQNEAQ. The V end was cut by 4 bases, the J end by 3 bases, with 10 bases between. The CDR3 covers 14 residues. CDR3 in DNA: TGTGCCAGCAGCTACGGGGGGCACTACAATGAGCAGTTCTTC. Translation gives CASSYGGHYNEQFF.

The rearrangement links TRBV2 to TRBJ1-4; TRBD1 aligns across 7 bases. Germline CDR1 is SNHLY and CDR2 is FYNNEI. The CDR3 runs 15 residues. The V gene end was trimmed by 8 bases and the J gene end by 3 bases; junction bases not matched to a gene: 9. CDR3 in amino acids: CASGGQGVPNEKLFF. In DNA, the CDR3 is TGTGCCAGCGGAGGGCAGGGGGTGCCTAATGAAAAACTGTTTTTT.

This clone was recorded only once. The chain combines TRBV7-7 with TRBJ2-5; D remains unclear. This CDR3 contains 15 residues. V gave up 5 bases and J gave up 2 bases, with 15 bases separating them. CDR1 is SSHAT and CDR2 is FNYEAQ in the germline V gene (reference sequence). CDR3 region: CASSTGREFQETQYF. The CDR3 nucleotides are TGTGCCAGCAGCACCGGAAGGGAATTTCAAGAGACCCAGTACTTC.

This clone was found once. The chain carries TRBV15 and TRBJ2-3; TRBD1 agrees at 12 bases. From germline, CDR1 is LNHNV and CDR2 YYDKDF (reference sequence). Germline trimming cut 5 bases from V and 5 bases from J; bases unmatched to any gene: 11. The CDR3 covers 17 residues. CDR3 amino acids: CATSPLTGTGGVDTQYF. The CDR3 bases are TGTGCCACCAGCCCCTTAACTGGGACAGGGGGCGTAGATACGCAGTATTTT.

The chain recombines TRBV2 with TRBJ2-7; 8 bases map to TRBD2. The germline V gene encodes CDR1 SNHLY and CDR2 FYNNEI. With V trimmed by 3 bases and J by 5 bases, 6 bases remained unmatched. The CDR3 runs to 14 residues. For the CDR3, the DNA is TGTGCCAGCAGTGATCCAGCGGGAGCCCACGAGCAGTACTTC. This encodes CASSDPAGAHEQYF.

The chain carries TRBV6-5 and TRBJ1-1, with 11 bases aligning to TRBD1. The germline CDR1 and CDR2 sequences are MNHEY and SVGAGI. This CDR3 spans 15 amino acids. Germline trimming cut 0 bases from V and 4 bases from J; bases unmatched to any gene: 1. The CDR3 spells CASSYSGTGGTEAFF. The DNA of the CDR3 is TGTGCCAGCAGTTACTCTGGGACAGGGGGCACTGAAGCTTTCTTT.

This clone was found once. This chain connects TRBV5-1 to TRBJ2-2; D is unclear. CDR3 size: 19 residues. In germline, CDR1 is SGHRS, CDR2 YFSETQ. The ends were cut back, 0 bases at V and 3 bases at J, with 21 bases in the middle. For the CDR3, the DNA is TGCGCCAGCAGCTTGGCGGACCTGGACGCTTCTTCCTACACCGGGGAGCTGTTTTTT. This sequence encodes CASSLADLDASSYTGELFF.

The chain combines TRBV3-1 (or the pseudogene TRBV3-2) with TRBJ2-1, with TRBD2 matching over 10 bases. Trimming cost V 4 bases and J 0 bases; bases outside gene matches: 6. This CDR3 has 17 residues. CDR1 and CDR2 from the germline V gene are LGHDT and YNNKEL (reference sequence). CDR3 amino acids: CASSLAGGSFSYNEQFF. The CDR3 DNA reads as TGTGCCAGCAGCCTAGCGGGGGGTAGTTTCTCCTACAATGAGCAGTTCTTC.